Following are 22 T cell receptor beta chains from one sample sequenced in a study of blood T cell repertoires in COVID-19. Measured with immunoSEQ multiplex PCR; TCRdb has only the in-frame clones, and not every one. The sample records about 330,000 clones, approximately 88% being singletons. The specimen was peripheral blood. The receptors were gathered from a woman in her fifties or sixties with active or convalescent COVID-19.

The genes are TRBV7-3 and TRBJ1-1, with D unresolved. In germline, CDR1 is SGHTA, CDR2 FQGTGA. The CDR3 has 14 residues. V was cut by 5 bases and J by 4 bases, with 14 bases left in between. The CDR3: CASSATGSITEAFF. CDR3 DNA sequence: TGTGCCAGCAGCGCTACGGGATCCATCACTGAAGCTTTCTTT.

The V gene is TRBV11-2, the J gene TRBJ1-2; 7 bases map to TRBD1. CDR1 is SGHAT and CDR2 is FQNNGV in the germline V gene. The V gene end was trimmed by 5 bases and the J gene end by 5 bases; junction bases not matched to a gene: 2. This CDR3 comprises 12 residues. CDR3 in amino acids: CASSLTGYGYTF. The CDR3 bases are TGTGCCAGCAGCCTGACAGGGTATGGCTACACCTTC.

The genes are TRBV19 and TRBJ1-1, with TRBD1 as a possible D gene (6 bases). The CDR3 runs 14 residues. Trimming took off 6 bases at V and 0 bases at J, with 11 bases between the two ends. Germline assignment: CDR1 LNHDA and CDR2 SQIVND (reference sequence). DNA for the CDR3: TGTGCCAGTAGAACTGCAGGGGTGAACACTGAAGCTTTCTTT. This gives the protein CASRTAGVNTEAFF.

The chain uses TRBV29-1 and TRBJ2-7; maybe TRBD2 (6 bases). CDR1 SQVTM and CDR2 ANQGSEA come from the germline V gene. The CDR3 contains 13 residues. Trimming removed 5 bases at V and 2 bases at J, with 13 bases between. CDR3 sequence: CSVSRAGPYEQYF. The CDR3 DNA reads TGCAGCGTTTCTAGAGCGGGTCCCTACGAGCAGTACTTC.

CDR3 residues: CASSIGEGGSYNEQFF. The CDR3 coding sequence is TGTGCCAGTAGTATAGGGGAGGGAGGATCCTACAATGAGCAGTTCTTC. V is TRBV19 and J is TRBJ2-1; 7 bases agree with TRBD2. The trim removed 1 base at V and 1 base at J, leaving 4 bases unmatched. The CDR3 consists of 16 residues. Germline V gene data show CDR1 as LNHDA and CDR2 as SQIVND (reference sequence).

This rearrangement joins TRBV7-6 to TRBJ1-6; D is perhaps TRBD1 (6 bases). V was pared by 5 bases and J by 8 bases, with 16 bases between. Germline V CDR1 and CDR2: SGHVS, FNYEAQ. CDR3 length equals 15 residues. CDR3 coding DNA: TGTGCCAGCAGCCTAGGTTGGGGGCAAGATTCACCCCTCCACTTT. This codes for CASSLGWGQDSPLHF.

This chain connects TRBV28 to TRBJ1-5; D gene ambiguous. Trimming removed 5 bases at V and 5 bases at J, with 13 bases between. The CDR3 has 14 amino acids. The germline V gene encodes CDR1 MDHEN and CDR2 SYDVKM. CDR3 sequence (DNA): TGTGCCAGCAGTCGTCCGGGAGACTATCAGCCCCAGCATTTT. The encoded protein is CASSRPGDYQPQHF.

The J gene is TRBJ1-4, the V gene TRBV5-4; 7 bases align to TRBD1. In germline, CDR1 is SGHNT, CDR2 YYREEE (reference sequence). The V gene end was trimmed by 2 bases and the J gene end by 4 bases; junction bases not matched to a gene: 11. CDR3 size: 17 residues. The CDR3 nucleotides are TGTGCCAGCAGCTTCCTCTCCCCGGGACAGTATAATGAAAAACTGTTTTTT. This encodes CASSFLSPGQYNEKLFF.

The V call is TRBV12-3 or TRBV12-4, the J call TRBJ1-1; D perhaps matches TRBD1 (5 bases). The CDR3 has 13 amino acids. The ends were cut back, 2 bases at V and 7 bases at J, with 11 bases in the middle. This chain's CDR3 is CASSLKGSNEAFF. The CDR3 bases are TGTGCCAGCAGTTTAAAGGGGTCGAATGAAGCTTTCTTT.

The CDR3 coding sequence is TGCGCCAGCAGCCTCCGGACAGCCGCAACTAATGAAAAACTGTTTTTT. It encodes CASSLRTAATNEKLFF. The V and J genes are TRBV4-1 and TRBJ1-4, with a tentative D call TRBD1 (6 bases). This CDR3 is built from 16 residues. Trimming cost V 4 bases and J 0 bases, with 12 bases left between them. The V gene's germline CDR1 is MGHRA and CDR2 YSYEKL.

This clone was counted once. V gene TRBV6-5 combines with J gene TRBJ2-1, with TRBD1 as a possible D gene (5 bases). The germline gives CDR1 MNHEY, CDR2 SVGAGI. V lost 8 bases and J lost 1, with 9 bases in between. The CDR3 loop spans 13 amino acids. For the CDR3, the DNA is TGTGCCAGCGGAAAGGGGTCCTACAATGAGCAGTTCTTC. This gives the protein CASGKGSYNEQFF.

The V gene is TRBV9, the J gene TRBJ1-6; 7 bases match TRBD1. The CDR3 totals 18 residues. The trim removed 3 bases at V and 14 bases at J, leaving 23 bases unmatched. Germline-derived CDR1 and CDR2 are SGDLS and YYNGEE. This chain's CDR3 is CASSAGQKGSGYSISLHF. DNA of the CDR3: TGTGCCAGCAGCGCGGGACAGAAGGGTTCGGGGTATTCCATATCCCTCCACTTT.

The rearrangement links TRBV28 to TRBJ2-2; D gene ambiguous. V shed 3 bases and J shed 4 bases, with 18 bases lying between them. The CDR3 has 17 amino acids. CDR1 MDHEN and CDR2 SYDVKM come from the germline V gene. The CDR3 loop reads CASSLWLFTSGTGELFF. The DNA for the CDR3 is TGTGCCAGCAGTTTGTGGCTCTTTACGTCTGGCACCGGGGAGCTGTTTTTT.

The chain employs TRBV9 and TRBJ1-3, with 7 bases aligning to TRBD1. The CDR3 is made up of 16 amino acids. Germline CDR1 SGDLS, CDR2 YYNGEE. V was pared by 4 bases and J by 0 bases, with 7 bases of the junction left unmatched. CDR3 nucleotides: TGTGCCAGCAGCCCCGGACAGGACCCCTCTGGAAACACCATATATTTT. Its protein is CASSPGQDPSGNTIYF.

V is TRBV6-4 and J is TRBJ1-5; D is unclear. Trimming stripped 4 bases from V and 1 base from J, with 5 bases between. The length of the CDR3 is 13 residues. Looked up from germline, CDR1 is MRHNA and CDR2 is SNTAGT. This CDR3 reads CASSASSNQPQHF. In DNA form, the CDR3 reads TGTGCCAGCAGTGCAAGCAGCAATCAGCCCCAGCATTTT.

This chain joins TRBV12-5 and TRBJ2-2; 7 positions agree with TRBD1. Germline trimming cut 5 bases from V and 2 bases from J; bases unmatched to any gene: 8. Germline lookup yields CDR1 LGHNT and CDR2 FRNRAP. The CDR3 covers 16 residues. The CDR3 nucleotides are TGTGCTAGTGGTCGTCTTACAGGGGCCAACACCGGGGAGCTGTTTTTT. As protein: CASGRLTGANTGELFF. Together with reference TRBV12-5 and TRBJ2-2, the CDR3 gives the full variable domain: DARVTQTPRHKVTEMGQEVTMRCQPILGHNTVFWYRQTMMQGLELLAYFRNRAPLDDSGMPKDRFSAEMPDATLATLKIQPSEPRDSAVYFCASGRLTGANTGELFFGEGSRLTVL.

This chain links TRBV19 with TRBJ1-2; TRBD1 agrees at 9 bases. Germline values: CDR1 LNHDA, CDR2 SQIVND (reference sequence). The CDR3 consists of 14 residues. The trim removed 6 bases at V and 7 bases at J, leaving 9 bases unmatched. The CDR3 DNA follows: TGTGCCAGTAGGACACGGACAGGGGTAGGTGGCTACACCTTC. Amino acid sequence: CASRTRTGVGGYTF.

The sample holds one count of this clone. The chain joins TRBV3-1 (or the pseudogene TRBV3-2) to TRBJ2-1, with a weak D call TRBD2 (6 bases). V lost 4 bases, J lost 5 bases, and 15 bases lay in between. The CDR3 is 15 amino acids. The germline V gene encodes CDR1 LGHDT and CDR2 YNNKEL (reference sequence). The CDR3, as DNA: TGTGCCAGCAGCCGTAGCGCGGGGAACCACAATGAGCAGTTCTTC. It specifies CASSRSAGNHNEQFF.

The chain recombines TRBV2 with TRBJ2-3; TRBD2 agrees at 8 bases. Germline V gene sequence: CDR1 SNHLY, CDR2 FYNNEI. With V trimmed by 0 bases and J by 3 bases, 5 bases remained unmatched. CDR3 size: 16 residues. CDR3: CASSEALRGGTDTQYF. The CDR3, as DNA: TGTGCCAGCAGTGAAGCGCTTCGGGGGGGTACAGATACGCAGTATTTT.

The sample holds one count of this clone. The J gene is TRBJ2-3, the V gene TRBV7-2, with TRBD2 identical over 10 bases. With 6 bases clipped from V and 6 bases from J, the junction kept 12 bases outside the gene matches. The germline CDR1 and CDR2 sequences are SGHTA and FQGNSA. The CDR3 sequence is 16 residues long. The CDR3 DNA reads as TGTGCCAGCAGTTACTTACTAGCGGGATACGTTGATACGCAGTATTTT. Protein: CASSYLLAGYVDTQYF.

This chain links TRBV11-2 with TRBJ1-3, with a weak D call TRBD1 (5 bases). The CDR3 covers 16 residues. CDR1 is SGHAT and CDR2 is FQNNGV in the germline V gene. The ends were cut back, 5 bases at V and 3 bases at J, with 17 bases in the middle. CDR3 amino acids: CASSHFGGENGNTIYF. CDR3 DNA: TGTGCCAGCAGCCATTTCGGGGGAGAAAATGGAAACACCATATATTTT.

The rearrangement uses TRBV10-3 and TRBJ2-3; 12 positions agree with TRBD2. The CDR3 length is 18 residues. Germline loops: CDR1 ENHRY, CDR2 SYGVKD. Losses at the gene ends were 2 bases for V and 0 bases for J; bases not matched to a gene: 6. This CDR3 reads CAISETRTSGTSTDTQYF. CDR3 sequence (DNA): TGTGCCATCAGTGAGACCCGGACTAGCGGGACTAGCACAGATACGCAGTATTTT.